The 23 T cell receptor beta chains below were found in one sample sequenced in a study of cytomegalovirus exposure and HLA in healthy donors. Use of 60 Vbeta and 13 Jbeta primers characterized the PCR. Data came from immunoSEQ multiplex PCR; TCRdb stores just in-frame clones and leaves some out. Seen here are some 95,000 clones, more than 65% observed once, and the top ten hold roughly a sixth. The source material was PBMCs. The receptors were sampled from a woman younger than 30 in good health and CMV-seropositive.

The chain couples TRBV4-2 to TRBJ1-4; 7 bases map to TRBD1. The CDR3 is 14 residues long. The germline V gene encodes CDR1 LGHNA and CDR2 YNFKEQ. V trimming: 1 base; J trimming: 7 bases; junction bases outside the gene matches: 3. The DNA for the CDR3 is TGTGCCAGCAGCCAAGTTACAGGGGTTGAAAAACTGTTTTTT. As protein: CASSQVTGVEKLFF.

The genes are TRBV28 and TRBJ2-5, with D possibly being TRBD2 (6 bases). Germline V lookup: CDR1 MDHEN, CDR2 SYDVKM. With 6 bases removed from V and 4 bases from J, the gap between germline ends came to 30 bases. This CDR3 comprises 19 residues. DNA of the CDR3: TGTGCCAGCAGCCCTGGGACGTCCTGGGGAGGTTTACAGGTAGAGACCCAGTACTTC. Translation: CASSPGTSWGGLQVETQYF.

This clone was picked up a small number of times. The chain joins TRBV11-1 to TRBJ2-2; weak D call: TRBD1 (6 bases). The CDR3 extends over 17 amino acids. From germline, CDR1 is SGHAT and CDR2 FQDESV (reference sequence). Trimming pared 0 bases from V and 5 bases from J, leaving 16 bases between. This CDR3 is CASSLATQGRGTGELFF. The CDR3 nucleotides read TGTGCCAGCAGCTTAGCGACACAGGGAAGGGGAACCGGGGAGCTGTTTTTT.

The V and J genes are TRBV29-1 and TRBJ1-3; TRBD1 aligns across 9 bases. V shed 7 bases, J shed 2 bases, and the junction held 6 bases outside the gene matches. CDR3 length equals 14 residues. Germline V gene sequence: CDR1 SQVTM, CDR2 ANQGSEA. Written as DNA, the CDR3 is TGCAGCGGGATCGGGACAGGGACTGGAAACACCATATATTTT. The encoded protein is CSGIGTGTGNTIYF.

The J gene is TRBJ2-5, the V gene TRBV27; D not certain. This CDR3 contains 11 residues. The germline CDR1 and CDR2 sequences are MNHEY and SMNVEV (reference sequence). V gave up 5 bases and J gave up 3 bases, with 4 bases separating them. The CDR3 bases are TGTGCCAGCAGTCCCGAAGAGACCCAGTACTTC. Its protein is CASSPEETQYF.

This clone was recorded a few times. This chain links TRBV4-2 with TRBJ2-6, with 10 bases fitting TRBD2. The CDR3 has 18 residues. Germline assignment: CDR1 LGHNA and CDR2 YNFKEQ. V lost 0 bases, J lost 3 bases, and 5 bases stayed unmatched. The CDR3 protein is CASSQDPAGGLGANVLTF. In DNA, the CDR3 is TGTGCCAGCAGCCAAGATCCAGCGGGGGGGCTTGGGGCCAACGTCCTGACTTTC.

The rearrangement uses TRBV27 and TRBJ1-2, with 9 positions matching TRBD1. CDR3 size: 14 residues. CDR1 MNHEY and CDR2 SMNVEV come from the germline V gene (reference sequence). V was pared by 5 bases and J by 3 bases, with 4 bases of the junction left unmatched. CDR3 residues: CASSPDRGDYGYTF. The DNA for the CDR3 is TGTGCCAGCAGTCCGGACAGGGGTGACTATGGCTACACCTTC.

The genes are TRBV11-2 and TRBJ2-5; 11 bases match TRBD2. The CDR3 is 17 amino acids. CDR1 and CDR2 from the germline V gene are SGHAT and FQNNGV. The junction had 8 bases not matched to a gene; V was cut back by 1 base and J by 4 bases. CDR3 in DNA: TGTGCCAGCAGCTTAGGGTTAGCGGGGGGGCCGGGAGAGACCCAGTACTTC. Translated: CASSLGLAGGPGETQYF. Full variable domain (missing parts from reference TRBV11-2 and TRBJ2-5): EAGVAQSPRYKIIEKRQSVAFWCNPISGHATLYWYQQILGQGPKLLIQFQNNGVVDDSQLPKDRFSAERLKGVDSTLKIQPAKLEDSAVYLCASSLGLAGGPGETQYFGPGTRLLVL.

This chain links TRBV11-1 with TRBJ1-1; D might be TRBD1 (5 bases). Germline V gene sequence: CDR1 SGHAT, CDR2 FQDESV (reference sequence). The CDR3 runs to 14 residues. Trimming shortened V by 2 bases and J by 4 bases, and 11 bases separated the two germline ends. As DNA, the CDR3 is TGTGCCAGCAGCTTACTAGTCCAGGGCACTGAAGCTTTCTTT. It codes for CASSLLVQGTEAFF.

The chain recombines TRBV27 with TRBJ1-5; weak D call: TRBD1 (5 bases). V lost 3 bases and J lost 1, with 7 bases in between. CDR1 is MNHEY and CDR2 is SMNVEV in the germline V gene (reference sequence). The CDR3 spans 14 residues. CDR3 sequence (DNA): TGTGCCAGCAGTTTGGGGGGGAGCAATCAGCCCCAGCATTTT. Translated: CASSLGGSNQPQHF.

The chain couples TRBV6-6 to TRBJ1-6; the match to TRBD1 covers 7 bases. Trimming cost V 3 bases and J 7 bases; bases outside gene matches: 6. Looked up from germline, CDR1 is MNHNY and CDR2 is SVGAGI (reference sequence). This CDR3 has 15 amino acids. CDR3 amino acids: CASSYGQEINSPLHF. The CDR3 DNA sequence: TGTGCCAGCAGTTATGGACAGGAGATAAATTCACCCCTCCACTTT.

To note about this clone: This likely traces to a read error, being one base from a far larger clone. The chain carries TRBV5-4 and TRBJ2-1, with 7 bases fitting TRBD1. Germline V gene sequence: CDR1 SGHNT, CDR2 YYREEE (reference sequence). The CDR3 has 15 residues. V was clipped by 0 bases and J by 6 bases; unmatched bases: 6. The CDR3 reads CASSLGQGNVNEQFF. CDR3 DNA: TGTGCCAGCAGCTTGGGACAGGGCAACGTCAATGAGCAGTTCTTC.

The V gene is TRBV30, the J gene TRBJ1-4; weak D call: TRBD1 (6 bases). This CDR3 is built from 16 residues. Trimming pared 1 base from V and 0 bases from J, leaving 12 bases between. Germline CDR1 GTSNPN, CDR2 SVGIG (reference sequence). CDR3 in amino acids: CAWSGYPGATNEKLFF. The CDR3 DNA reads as TGTGCCTGGAGTGGGTACCCAGGGGCAACTAATGAAAAACTGTTTTTT.

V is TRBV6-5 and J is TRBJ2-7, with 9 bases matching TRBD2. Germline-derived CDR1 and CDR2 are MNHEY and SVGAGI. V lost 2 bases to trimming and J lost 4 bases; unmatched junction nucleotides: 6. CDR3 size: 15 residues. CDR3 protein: CASSYPAGGSYEQYF. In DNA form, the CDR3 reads TGTGCCAGCAGTTACCCGGCGGGAGGGTCGTACGAGCAGTACTTC.

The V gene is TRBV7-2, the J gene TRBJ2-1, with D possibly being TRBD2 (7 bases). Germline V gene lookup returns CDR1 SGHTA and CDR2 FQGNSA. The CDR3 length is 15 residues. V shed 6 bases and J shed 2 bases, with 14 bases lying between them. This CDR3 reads CASRGGAGAYNEQFF. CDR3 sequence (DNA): TGTGCCAGCAGGGGGGGGGCGGGAGCCTACAATGAGCAGTTCTTC.

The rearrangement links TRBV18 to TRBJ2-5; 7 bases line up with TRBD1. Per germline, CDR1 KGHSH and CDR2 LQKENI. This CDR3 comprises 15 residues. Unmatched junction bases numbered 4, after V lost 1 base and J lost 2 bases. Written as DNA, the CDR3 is TGTGCCAGCTCACCACGCGGACAGGATCAAGAGACCCAGTACTTC. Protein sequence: CASSPRGQDQETQYF.

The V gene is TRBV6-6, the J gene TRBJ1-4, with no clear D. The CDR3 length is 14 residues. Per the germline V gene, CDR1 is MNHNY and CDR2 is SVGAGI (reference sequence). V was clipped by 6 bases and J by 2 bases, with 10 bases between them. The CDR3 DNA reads TGTGCCAGCAGCGAGGCCGCGACTAATGAAAAACTGTTTTTT. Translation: CASSEAATNEKLFF.

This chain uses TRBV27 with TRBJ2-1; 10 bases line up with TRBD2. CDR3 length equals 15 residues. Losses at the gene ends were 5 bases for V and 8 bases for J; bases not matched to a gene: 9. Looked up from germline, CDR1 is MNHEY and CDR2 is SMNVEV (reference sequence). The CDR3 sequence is CASSLPQRGGYEQFF. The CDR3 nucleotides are TGTGCCAGCAGTCTCCCTCAGCGGGGGGGCTATGAGCAGTTCTTC.

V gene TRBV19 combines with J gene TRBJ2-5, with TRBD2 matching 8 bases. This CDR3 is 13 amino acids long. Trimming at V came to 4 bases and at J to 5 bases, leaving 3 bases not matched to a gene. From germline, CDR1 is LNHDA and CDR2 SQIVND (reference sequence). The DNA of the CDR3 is TGTGCCAGTAGTAGTAGCGGGATCGAGACCCAGTACTTC. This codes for CASSSSGIETQYF. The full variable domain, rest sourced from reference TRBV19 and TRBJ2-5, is DGGITQSPKYLFRKEGQNVTLSCEQNLNHDAMYWYRQDPGQGLRLIYYSQIVNDFQKGDIAEGYSVSREKKESFPLTVTSAQKNPTAFYLCASSSSGIETQYFGPGTRLLVL.

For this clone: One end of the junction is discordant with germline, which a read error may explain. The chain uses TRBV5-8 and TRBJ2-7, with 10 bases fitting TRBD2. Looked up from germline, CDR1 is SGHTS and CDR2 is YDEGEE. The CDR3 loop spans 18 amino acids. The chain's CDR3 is CASSQDIAGGLLMDEQYF. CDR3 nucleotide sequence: TGCGCCAGCAGCCAAGATATAGCGGGAGGACTCCTTATGGACGAGCAGTACTTC.

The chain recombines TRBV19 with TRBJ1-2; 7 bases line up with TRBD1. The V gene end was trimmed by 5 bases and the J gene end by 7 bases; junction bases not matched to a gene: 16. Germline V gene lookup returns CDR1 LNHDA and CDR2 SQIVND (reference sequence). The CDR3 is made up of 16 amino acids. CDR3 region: CASSLSRAGRGFGYTF. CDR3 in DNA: TGTGCCAGTAGTCTCTCGAGGGCCGGCAGGGGGTTTGGCTACACCTTC.

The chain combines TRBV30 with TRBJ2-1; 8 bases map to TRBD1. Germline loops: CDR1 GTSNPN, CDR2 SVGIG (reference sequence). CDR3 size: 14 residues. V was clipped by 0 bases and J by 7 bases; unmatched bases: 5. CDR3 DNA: TGTGCCTGGAGTGTAGGACAGGGTTTTAATGAGCAGTTCTTC. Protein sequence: CAWSVGQGFNEQFF.

Here the CDR3 DNA reads TGTGCCAGTAGTCCCGGGGGATACTCCTACGAGCAGTACTTC. Translating gives CASSPGGYSYEQYF. This chain links TRBV19 with TRBJ2-7; weak D call: TRBD2 (6 bases). V was trimmed by 5 bases and J by 0 bases, leaving 11 bases between them. Germline values: CDR1 LNHDA, CDR2 SQIVND (reference sequence). CDR3 length equals 14 residues.